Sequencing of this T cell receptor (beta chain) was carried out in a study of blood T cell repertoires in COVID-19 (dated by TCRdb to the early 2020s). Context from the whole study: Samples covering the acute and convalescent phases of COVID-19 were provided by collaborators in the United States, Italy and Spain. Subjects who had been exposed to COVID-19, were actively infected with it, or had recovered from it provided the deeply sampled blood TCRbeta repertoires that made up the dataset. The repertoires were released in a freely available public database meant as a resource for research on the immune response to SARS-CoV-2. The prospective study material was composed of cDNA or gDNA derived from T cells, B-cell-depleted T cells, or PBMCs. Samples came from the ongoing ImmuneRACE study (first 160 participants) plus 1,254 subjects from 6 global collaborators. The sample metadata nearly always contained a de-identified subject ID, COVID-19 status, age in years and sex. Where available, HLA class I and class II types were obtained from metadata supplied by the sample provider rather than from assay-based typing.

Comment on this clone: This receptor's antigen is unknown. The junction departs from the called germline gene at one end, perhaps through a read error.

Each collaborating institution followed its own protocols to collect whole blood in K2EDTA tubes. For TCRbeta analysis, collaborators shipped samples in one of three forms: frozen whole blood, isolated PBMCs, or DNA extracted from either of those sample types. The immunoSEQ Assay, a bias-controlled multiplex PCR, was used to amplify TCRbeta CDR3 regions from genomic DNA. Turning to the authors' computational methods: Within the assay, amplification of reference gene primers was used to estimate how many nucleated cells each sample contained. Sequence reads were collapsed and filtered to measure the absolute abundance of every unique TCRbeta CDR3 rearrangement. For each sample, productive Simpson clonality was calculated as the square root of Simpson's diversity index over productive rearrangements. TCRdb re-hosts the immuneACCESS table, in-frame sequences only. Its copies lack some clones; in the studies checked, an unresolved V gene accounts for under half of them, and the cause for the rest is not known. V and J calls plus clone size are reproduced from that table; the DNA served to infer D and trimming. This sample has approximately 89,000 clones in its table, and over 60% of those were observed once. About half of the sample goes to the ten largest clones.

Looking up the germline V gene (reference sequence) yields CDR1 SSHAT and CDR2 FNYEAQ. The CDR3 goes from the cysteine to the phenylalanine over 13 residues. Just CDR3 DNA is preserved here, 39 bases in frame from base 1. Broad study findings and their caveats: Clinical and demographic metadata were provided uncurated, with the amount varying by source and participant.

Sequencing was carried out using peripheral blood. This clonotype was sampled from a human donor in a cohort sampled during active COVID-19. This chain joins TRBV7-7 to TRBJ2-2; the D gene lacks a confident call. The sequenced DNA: TGTGCTAGCAGCTTACTTAGCACCGGGGAGCTGTTTTTT. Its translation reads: CASSLLSTGELFF.